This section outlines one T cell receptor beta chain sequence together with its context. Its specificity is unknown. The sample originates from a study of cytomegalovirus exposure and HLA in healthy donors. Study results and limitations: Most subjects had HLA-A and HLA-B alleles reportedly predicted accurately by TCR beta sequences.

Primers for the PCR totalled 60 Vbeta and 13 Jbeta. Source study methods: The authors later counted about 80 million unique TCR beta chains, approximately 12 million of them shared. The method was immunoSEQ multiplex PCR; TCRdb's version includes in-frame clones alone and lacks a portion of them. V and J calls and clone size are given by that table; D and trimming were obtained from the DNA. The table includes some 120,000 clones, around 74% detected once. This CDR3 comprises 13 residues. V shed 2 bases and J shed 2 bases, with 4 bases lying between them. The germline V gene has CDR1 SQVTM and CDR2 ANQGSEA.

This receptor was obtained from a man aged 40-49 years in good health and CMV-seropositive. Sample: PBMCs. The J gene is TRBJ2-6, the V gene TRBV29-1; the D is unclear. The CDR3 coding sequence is TGCAGCGTTGAACGAGCTGGGGCCAACGTCCTGACTTTC. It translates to CSVERAGANVLTF.